This entry concerns a single T cell receptor beta chain. Its specificity is not known. This sample is part of a study of T-cell memory formation after mild COVID-19. Study-level information: Clusters of TCRs were largely donor specific.

TCR alpha and TCR beta cDNA libraries carrying sample barcodes and UMIs were produced by 5'RACE using constant-segment primers. TCRdb reprocessed the 5' RACE reads via MiXCR and lists one record per CDR3 protein. The sample has 140,000 or so distinct CDR3 sequences; about 5.5% are singletons. Germline V gene lookup returns CDR1 KGHSH and CDR2 LQKENI. Trimming left V 3 bases short and J 0 bases short, with 9 bases between. The CDR3 totals 15 residues. General study results and limits: Second-wave clones peaking on day 37 lacked confirmed SARS-CoV-2 specificity. Within pre-infection memory, some responding clones were found, suggesting cross-reactive memory joined.

Source material: PBMCs or a T cell subset sorted from them (not recorded which). V usage is TRBV18 and J usage is TRBJ1-3, with D hard to call. This receptor was obtained from an adult woman who had mild COVID-19 (a few samples of this study predate the infection). Cell type and time point are not known. CDR3 nucleotides: TGTGCCAGCTCACCTTCGGTCCCCTCTGGAAACACCATATATTTT. This gives the protein CASSPSVPSGNTIYF.